The present entry profiles one TCR beta chain with its context. The sample belongs to a study of T cell changes during pregnancy in multiple sclerosis. TCRdb's table, derived via immunoSEQ multiplex PCR, lists solely in-frame clones and lacks some. The table lists 35,000 to 50,000 clones, roughly 92% of them singletons. This CDR3 contains 16 residues. The germline V and J ends were trimmed by 3 bases and 0 bases, with 12 bases remaining between them. Looked up from germline, CDR1 is KGHSH and CDR2 is LQKENI. This specimen consisted of CD4+ T cells from peripheral blood mononuclear cells, obtained in the first trimester of pregnancy. This clonotype was obtained from a female donor with multiple sclerosis, enrolled in a pregnancy study. The rearrangement links TRBV18 to TRBJ2-1; possible D gene TRBD1, 5 bases. CDR3 region: CASSPRALSSYNEQFF. CDR3 sequence (DNA): TGTGCCAGCTCACCCAGGGCTTTAAGCTCCTACAATGAGCAGTTCTTC.